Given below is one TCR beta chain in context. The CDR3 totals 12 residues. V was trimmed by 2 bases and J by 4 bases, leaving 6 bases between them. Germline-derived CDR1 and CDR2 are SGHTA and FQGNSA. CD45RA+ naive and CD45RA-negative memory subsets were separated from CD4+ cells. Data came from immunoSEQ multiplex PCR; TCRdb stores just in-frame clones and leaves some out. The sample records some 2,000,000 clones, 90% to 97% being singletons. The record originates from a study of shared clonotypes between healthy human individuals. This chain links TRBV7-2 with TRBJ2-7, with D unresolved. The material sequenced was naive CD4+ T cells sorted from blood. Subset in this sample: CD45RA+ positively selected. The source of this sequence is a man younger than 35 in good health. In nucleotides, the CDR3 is TGTGCCAGCAGCTTAAAAGGGTACGAGCAGTACTTC. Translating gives CASSLKGYEQYF.